This T cell receptor beta chain was recovered during a study of Ad26.COV2.S vaccination and SARS-CoV-2 variants. Concerning this clone itself: Its antigen is unidentified.

The CDR3 totals 15 residues. Germline CDR1 SGHAT, CDR2 FQNNGV. The V and J ends lost 5 bases and 5 bases respectively, with 16 bases between them. The data were produced by immunoSEQ multiplex PCR, yet TCRdb's version contains in-frame clones alone and is incomplete. This table has over 100,000 clones, 60% to 85% appearing once. General study points: Post-vaccination breadth of spike-specific CD8+ and CD4+ T cell responses was reportedly substantial. There was a possibility that the TCR breadth and depth analyses underestimated total T cell responses. Placebo recipients showed lower spike-specific TCR breadth than vaccinees.

Material: peripheral blood, obtained after recovery from COVID-19. This TCR came from a human donor who had recovered from COVID-19. The chain has TRBV11-2 and TRBJ2-1; D might be TRBD2 (6 bases). DNA of the CDR3: TGTGCCAGCAGCCGCACCGGGACTCAAAACAATGAGCAGTTCTTC. Protein product: CASSRTGTQNNEQFF.